These T cell receptor beta chains were read from a single sample in a study of cytomegalovirus exposure and HLA in healthy donors. The method was immunoSEQ multiplex PCR; TCRdb's version includes in-frame clones alone and lacks a portion of them. The repertoire holds 150,000 to 200,000 clones, with around 77% as singletons. The sample consisted of PBMCs. The receptor set was obtained from a man aged 60 to 75 in good health and CMV-seronegative. Each CDR3 is given with its conserved first and last residue. A D gene is named only where the DNA matches it firmly. The size entry is marked missing in some rows and otherwise reads once, few, many or a size class.

cdr3_nt | cdr3_aa | j_call | cdr3_length | v_call | d_call | clone_size
TGTGCCAGCAGCTTCCCCGGGACAGGGGAAGATACGCAGTATTTT | CASSFPGTGEDTQYF | TRBJ2-3 | 15 | TRBV5-8 | TRBD1 | .
TGCAGCGTTATAACCGACAGGGCACGCGAGCAGTACTTC | CSVITDRAREQYF | TRBJ2-7 | 13 | TRBV29-1 | TRBD1 | .
TGTGCCAGCACCGGAAGGGACAGAATGGTTGACGAGCAGTACTTC | CASTGRDRMVDEQYF | TRBJ2-7 | 15 | TRBV28 | TRBD1 | .
TGTGCCAGCAGCTTAGGCGGCGGGGGGCCGGACACTGAAGCTTTCTTT | CASSLGGGGPDTEAFF | TRBJ1-1 | 16 | TRBV11-1 | . | .
TGTGCCACCAGTACAGCGGGAGGGAGCACAGATACGCAGTATTTT | CATSTAGGSTDTQYF | TRBJ2-3 | 15 | TRBV15 | TRBD2 | .
TGTGCCAGCAGCGGCAGGGTCACTGAAGCTTTCTTT | CASSGRVTEAFF | TRBJ1-1 | 12 | TRBV5-6 | . | few
TGTGCCAGCAGCTTGGAGGGGCCGAATCAGCCCCAGCATTTT | CASSLEGPNQPQHF | TRBJ1-5 | 14 | TRBV5-4 | . | .
TGTGCCAGCAGTGAGGCTTGGCAGGGAGGTAGAGATACGCAGTATTTT | CASSEAWQGGRDTQYF | TRBJ2-3 | 16 | TRBV6-1 | . | few
TGTGCCAGCAGTTCGCCGGGACAGTTCTACGAGCAGTACTTC | CASSSPGQFYEQYF | TRBJ2-7 | 14 | TRBV27 | TRBD1 | .
TGCAGCGTTATACCCGATCCCTCACAGGACTACGAGCAGTACTTC | CSVIPDPSQDYEQYF | TRBJ2-7 | 15 | TRBV29-1 | . | .
TGTGCCAGCAGTGAAGGAGGAGGGGATGAAAAACTGTTTTTT | CASSEGGGDEKLFF | TRBJ1-4 | 14 | TRBV6-1 | . | .
TGTGCCAGCTCAGCGACAGGGTCTGGCTCTGGAAACACCATATATTTT | CASSATGSGSGNTIYF | TRBJ1-3 | 16 | TRBV18 | TRBD1 | .
TGTGCCAGCAGGCAGGGGGCCTATGGCTACACCTTC | CASRQGAYGYTF | TRBJ1-2 | 12 | TRBV6-5 | TRBD1 | .
TGTGCCAGCTCGGGGAGGGGGCAAGAGACCCAGTACTTC | CASSGRGQETQYF | TRBJ2-5 | 13 | TRBV25-1 | . | .
TGCGCCAGCAGCTTGGCCCCGGGAGATCGCTACGAGCAGTACTTC | CASSLAPGDRYEQYF | TRBJ2-7 | 15 | TRBV5-1 | . | few
TGTGCCAGCAGCTTATCCGTAGCGGGGGGGCATCATGAGCAGTTCTTC | CASSLSVAGGHHEQFF | TRBJ2-1 | 16 | TRBV7-9 | TRBD2 | .
TGTGCCAGCGTGGGGACTGGGAGGGACTACGAGCAGTACTTC | CASVGTGRDYEQYF | TRBJ2-7 | 14 | TRBV6-1 | TRBD2 | once
TGTGCCAGTGGAAAAGGGACAGGGGTATGGGAGACCCAGTACTTC | CASGKGTGVWETQYF | TRBJ2-5 | 15 | TRBV19 | TRBD1 | .
TGTGCCAGCAGTTCCCTGAGTTCCTCTGGAAACACCATATATTTT | CASSSLSSSGNTIYF | TRBJ1-3 | 15 | TRBV28 | . | .
TGTGCCAGCAGCGACACAGGGTTCTCTGGAAACACCATATATTTT | CASSDTGFSGNTIYF | TRBJ1-3 | 15 | TRBV9 | . | .
TGTGCCAGTAGCGGACTGACAACGCGCGCTGAAGCTTTCTTT | CASSGLTTRAEAFF | TRBJ1-1 | 14 | TRBV19 | . | few
TGTGCCAGCAGCTTAGTGGGTACCGGGGGCACTGAAGCTTTCTTT | CASSLVGTGGTEAFF | TRBJ1-1 | 15 | TRBV7-6 | . | .
TGTGCCGGCAAGGAGTTGGACTATGGCTACACCTTC | CAGKELDYGYTF | TRBJ1-2 | 12 | TRBV2 | . | .
TGTGCCAGCAGCACATATGAAAGTGAAGCTTTCTTT | CASSTYESEAFF | TRBJ1-1 | 12 | TRBV2 | . | .
TGTGCCAGCAGTCTACGGACTAGGAGCCCCCCAGATACGCAGTATTTT | CASSLRTRSPPDTQYF | TRBJ2-3 | 16 | TRBV27 | TRBD2 | .
TGTGCCAGCGCGGGAGGGTCCCTCTACAATGAGCAGTTCTTC | CASAGGSLYNEQFF | TRBJ2-1 | 14 | TRBV2 | TRBD2 | once
TGTGCCAGCAGTGAAGTGGTGGGAGGGGATCAGCCCCAGCATTTT | CASSEVVGGDQPQHF | TRBJ1-5 | 15 | TRBV6-1 | . | .
TGTGCCAGCAGTGACTCCGGACTAGCCGCGTCCTACAATGAGCAGTTCTTC | CASSDSGLAASYNEQFF | TRBJ2-1 | 17 | TRBV6-4 | TRBD2 | .
TGTGCCAGCTCACCTGATGCCAGGTATAACACTGAAGCTTTCTTT | CASSPDARYNTEAFF | TRBJ1-1 | 15 | TRBV18 | . | once
TGTGCCAGCAGTTACGAGGGACTAGCGAACACCGGGGAGCTGTTTTTT | CASSYEGLANTGELFF | TRBJ2-2 | 16 | TRBV6-6 | TRBD2 | .
TGTGCCAGCAGTGATAACAGGGTGCATAGGTACTTC | CASSDNRVHRYF | TRBJ2-7 | 12 | TRBV25-1 | . | few
TGTGCCACCAGCAGAGTACTTATCTCAGATACGCAGTATTTT | CATSRVLISDTQYF | TRBJ2-3 | 14 | TRBV15 | . | .
TGTGCCAGCAGTTTGGCAGGGGGAACCAATCAGCCCCAGCATTTT | CASSLAGGTNQPQHF | TRBJ1-5 | 15 | TRBV28 | TRBD1 | .
TGTGCCAGCTCACCTACTCCGAGCTCTGGAAACACCATATATTTT | CASSPTPSSGNTIYF | TRBJ1-3 | 15 | TRBV18 | . | .
TGTGCCAGCTTCGGGGAAAGAAGTCCCACAGATACGCAGTATTTT | CASFGERSPTDTQYF | TRBJ2-3 | 15 | TRBV28 | . | .
TGTGCCAGCAGTGTCACAGGGGGCCTTGGACTGGACTCTGGAAACACCATATATTTT | CASSVTGGLGLDSGNTIYF | TRBJ1-3 | 19 | TRBV6-1 | TRBD1 | once
TGTGCCAGCAGTTTTAATGGACAGAGGAGCAATGAAGCTTTCTTT | CASSFNGQRSNEAFF | TRBJ1-1 | 15 | TRBV28 | . | .
TGCGCCAGCAGCTTGACCCACGCGGAGTCGCAAGGTGGCTACACCTTC | CASSLTHAESQGGYTF | TRBJ1-2 | 16 | TRBV5-1 | . | .
TGTGCCAGCAGCTTGTCTTTAGGGGACACTGAAGCTTTCTTT | CASSLSLGDTEAFF | TRBJ1-1 | 14 | TRBV5-8 | . | .
TGTGCCAGCAGCCTGCTCCGTAGCGGGAGGGCTGGGGGAGATACGCAGTATTTT | CASSLLRSGRAGGDTQYF | TRBJ2-3 | 18 | TRBV13 | TRBD2 | .
TGTGCCAGCAGCTTATGGGAGAACTCCTACAATGAGCAGTTCTTC | CASSLWENSYNEQFF | TRBJ2-1 | 15 | TRBV7-2 | . | .
TGTGCCAGCAGCTTTATAACACAGGGTATCATCACTGAAGCTTTCTTT | CASSFITQGIITEAFF | TRBJ1-1 | 16 | TRBV5-6 | . | .
TGCGCCAGCAGCTTGACTCCGGGACAGGGTTTGAACACTGAAGCTTTCTTT | CASSLTPGQGLNTEAFF | TRBJ1-1 | 17 | TRBV5-1 | TRBD1 | .
TGTGCCAGCAGTTCATCACAGGGGAATCAGCCCCAGCATTTT | CASSSSQGNQPQHF | TRBJ1-5 | 14 | TRBV27 | TRBD1 | .
TGCGCCAGCAGCCACAGCGGAAGCGTCTACAATGAGCAGTTCTTC | CASSHSGSVYNEQFF | TRBJ2-1 | 15 | TRBV4-3 | . | .
TGTGCCAGTAAACAGGGGGTTGATGGTTCACCCCTCCACTTT | CASKQGVDGSPLHF | TRBJ1-6 | 14 | TRBV19 | TRBD1 | .
TGCGCCAGCAGCCAAGACAGGGAAACTAACTATGGCTACACCTTC | CASSQDRETNYGYTF | TRBJ1-2 | 15 | TRBV4-3 | . | once
TGTGCCAGCAGTTACTTAGATACCACTGAAGCTTTCTTT | CASSYLDTTEAFF | TRBJ1-1 | 13 | TRBV6-5 | . | .
TGTGCCAGCAGTTTCGACAGGGTCCCCTACGAGCAGTACTTC | CASSFDRVPYEQYF | TRBJ2-7 | 14 | TRBV6-5 | TRBD1 | .
TGCGCCAACTTGGGCACTAACTATGGCTACACCTTC | CANLGTNYGYTF | TRBJ1-2 | 12 | TRBV5-1 | . | .
TGTGCCAGCTCACCTGGGGACAGGGTGCTAGAGACCCAGTACTTC | CASSPGDRVLETQYF | TRBJ2-5 | 15 | TRBV18 | TRBD1 | .
TGTGCCAGCAGTGAGGGTCGGAGCTCTGGAAACACCATATATTTT | CASSEGRSSGNTIYF | TRBJ1-3 | 15 | TRBV2 | . | .
TGCGCCAGCAGCTTCCCCACCGCACAGACCCATCAAGAGACCCAGTACTTC | CASSFPTAQTHQETQYF | TRBJ2-5 | 17 | TRBV5-1 | . | .
TGTGCGAGTAAGGTACAGGGGGCTGATACGCAGTATTTT | CASKVQGADTQYF | TRBJ2-3 | 13 | TRBV19 | TRBD1 | few
TGTTCCAGCAGCTTAGGTGCCAGGACTACCCGGGATACGCAGTATTTT | CSSSLGARTTRDTQYF | TRBJ2-3 | 16 | TRBV7-9 | . | .
TGTGCCAGCGCCCCAAAAGGGGACTCCTACGAGCAGTACTTC | CASAPKGDSYEQYF | TRBJ2-7 | 14 | TRBV6-1 | . | .
TGTGCCAGCAGCTTAGTTCCGGGGTGGAACACTGAAGCTTTCTTT | CASSLVPGWNTEAFF | TRBJ1-1 | 15 | TRBV7-2 | . | .
TGTGCCAGCAGGCCGGACAGGGTTTCACCCCTCCACTTT | CASRPDRVSPLHF | TRBJ1-6 | 13 | TRBV28 | TRBD1 | .
TGTGCCAGCAGCCGGCTACAGGGGGCGAGGTACGAGCAGTACTTC | CASSRLQGARYEQYF | TRBJ2-7 | 15 | TRBV5-8 | TRBD1 | .